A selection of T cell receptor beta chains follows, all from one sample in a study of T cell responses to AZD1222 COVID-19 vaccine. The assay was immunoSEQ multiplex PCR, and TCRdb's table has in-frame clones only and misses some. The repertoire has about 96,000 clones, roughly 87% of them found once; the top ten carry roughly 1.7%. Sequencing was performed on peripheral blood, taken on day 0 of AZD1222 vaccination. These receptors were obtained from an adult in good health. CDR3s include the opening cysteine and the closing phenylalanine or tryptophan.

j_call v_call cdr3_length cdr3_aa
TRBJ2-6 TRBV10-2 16 CASSESLGSGANVLTF
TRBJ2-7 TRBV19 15 CASSIRVSISYEQYF
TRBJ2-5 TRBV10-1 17 CASSESTAGGSQETQYF
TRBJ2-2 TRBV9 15 CASSVAKGSTGELFF
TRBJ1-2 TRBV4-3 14 CASSQDRGNYGYTF
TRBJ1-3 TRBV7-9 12 CASSRLGNTIYF
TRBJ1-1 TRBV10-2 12 CASSEGVTEAFF
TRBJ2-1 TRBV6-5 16 CASSYSQQGFGNEQFF
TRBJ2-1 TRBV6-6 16 CASSSKGASSYNEQFF
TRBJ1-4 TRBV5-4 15 CASSSGGTQGEKLFF
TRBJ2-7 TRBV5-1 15 CASSLGLAGGFEQYF
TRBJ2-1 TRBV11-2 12 CASSPNYNEQFF
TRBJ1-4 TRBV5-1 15 CASSPGQVGYEKLFF
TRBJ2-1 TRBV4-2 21 CASSRRSGTGRAEGLYNEQFF
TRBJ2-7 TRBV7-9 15 CASSLDRTGNRLKHF
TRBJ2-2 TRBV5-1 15 CASSLTAGSTGELFF
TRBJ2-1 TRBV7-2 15 CASSIGGAKFDEQFF
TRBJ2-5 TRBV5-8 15 CASSLDGTRQETQYF
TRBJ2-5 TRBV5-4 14 CASSPTSSTETQYF
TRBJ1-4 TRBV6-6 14 CASIRQGSNEKLFF
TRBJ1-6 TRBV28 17 CASSLPAAGGQNSPLHF
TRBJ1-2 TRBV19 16 CASSVARPGSNYGYTF
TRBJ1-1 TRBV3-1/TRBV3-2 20 CASSQDFDASTGGRNTEAFF
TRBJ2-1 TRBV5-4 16 CASSLDGTSSYNEQFF